This is a list of T cell receptor beta chains from one sample in a study of graft-versus-host responses after intestinal transplantation. No antigens are known for them. The method was immunoSEQ multiplex PCR; TCRdb's version includes in-frame clones alone and lacks a portion of them. This sample has around 77,000 clones, with 85% to 95% found just once. The sample was unstimulated CD8+ T cells sorted from spleen or lymph node cells, taken before intestinal transplant. These receptors came from a human donor who received an intestinal transplant. Both conserved end residues are part of each CDR3. Fields, in order: D gene, J gene, V gene, clone size, CDR3 protein, CDR3 DNA. The D gene is left open where the match is weak. Part of the rows lack a size; the others show once, few, many or a class for expanded clones.

NA TRBJ2-7 TRBV7-2 NA CASSLPLMGYSYEQYF TGTGCCAGCAGCTTACCCCTAATGGGCTACTCCTACGAGCAGTACTTC
TRBD1 TRBJ2-7 TRBV2 NA CASGQGNYEQYF TGTGCCAGCGGACAGGGCAACTACGAGCAGTACTTC
NA TRBJ1-5 TRBV27 NA CASSSFGGPMAFEQPQHF TGTGCCAGCAGTTCCTTTGGTGGGCCGATGGCGTTTGAACAGCCCCAGCATTTT
TRBD2 TRBJ2-7 TRBV9 once CASSGSGSSTYEQYF TGTGCCAGCAGCGGTAGCGGGAGTTCAACCTACGAGCAGTACTTC
TRBD2 TRBJ2-1 TRBV4-1 NA CASSRTNGGLAGDEQFF TGCGCCAGCAGCCGCACGAACGGGGGACTAGCGGGCGATGAGCAGTTCTTC
NA TRBJ1-1 TRBV27 NA CASSLGADTEAFF TGTGCCAGCAGTTTGGGGGCCGACACTGAAGCTTTCTTT
NA TRBJ2-1 TRBV6-5 once CASSYDNLGGEQFF TGTGCCAGCAGTTACGACAACCTAGGGGGTGAGCAGTTCTTC
NA TRBJ2-2 TRBV6-5 NA CASSYAGTVNTGELFF TGTGCCAGCAGTTACGCAGGGACTGTTAACACCGGGGAGCTGTTTTTT
NA TRBJ2-7 TRBV5-6 once CASSSPDRSYEQYF TGTGCCAGCAGCTCCCCGGACAGAAGCTACGAGCAGTACTTC
TRBD1 TRBJ1-5 TRBV5-8 NA CASSWGQTPGGNQPQHF TGTGCCAGCAGCTGGGGACAGACCCCAGGGGGGAATCAGCCCCAGCATTTT
TRBD2 TRBJ2-7 TRBV19 NA CASSPGLAGVYEQYF TGTGCCAGTAGCCCGGGACTAGCGGGCGTATACGAGCAGTACTTC
NA TRBJ2-3 TRBV5-1 NA CASSLARDSTDTQYF TGCGCCAGCAGCTTGGCCCGGGACAGCACAGATACGCAGTATTTT